A selection of T cell receptor beta chains follows, all from one sample in a study of blood T cell repertoires in COVID-19. Data came from immunoSEQ multiplex PCR; TCRdb stores just in-frame clones and leaves some out. The sample holds roughly 200,000 clones, 80% to 90% seen once. The sequenced sample consisted of PBMCs or T cells enriched from blood (not recorded which). Receptor source: a woman between 35 and 50 years old with acute COVID-19. The CDR3 runs from the conserved cysteine through the conserved F or W. The order of the fields is CDR3 protein, CDR3 DNA, clone size, V gene, J gene, D gene. D genes are given only for firm matches. Clone sizes are given selectively: once, few, many, or a class where the clone is expanded.

CDR3 protein: CASSQEAGPYNEQFF
CDR3 DNA: TGCGCCAGCAGCCAAGAGGCAGGCCCCTACAATGAGCAGTTCTTC
clone size: -
V gene: TRBV4-1
J gene: TRBJ2-1
D gene: -

CDR3 protein: CASIPDGQTIWYEQYF
CDR3 DNA: TGTGCCAGCATCCCCGATGGGCAGACCATTTGGTACGAGCAGTACTTC
clone size: -
V gene: TRBV6-2/TRBV6-3
J gene: TRBJ2-7
D gene: -

CDR3 protein: CASSLTGSSGGNTGELFF
CDR3 DNA: TGTGCCAGCAGCTTAACCGGTTCTAGCGGGGGGAACACCGGGGAGCTGTTTTTT
clone size: few
V gene: TRBV7-3
J gene: TRBJ2-2
D gene: TRBD2

CDR3 protein: CATSIPSGGGVATNEKLFF
CDR3 DNA: TGTGCCACCAGCATCCCTTCCGGCGGGGGCGTTGCAACTAATGAAAAACTGTTTTTT
clone size: once
V gene: TRBV15
J gene: TRBJ1-4
D gene: -

CDR3 protein: CASSVGPGGHNQPQHF
CDR3 DNA: TGTGCCAGCAGCGTAGGCCCGGGGGGACACAATCAGCCCCAGCATTTT
clone size: -
V gene: TRBV9
J gene: TRBJ1-5
D gene: -

CDR3 protein: CASSPGGADKNIQYF
CDR3 DNA: TGTGCCAGCAGCCCTGGGGGGGCGGACAAAAACATTCAGTACTTC
clone size: -
V gene: TRBV28
J gene: TRBJ2-4
D gene: -

CDR3 protein: CASTSQLPSTDTQYF
CDR3 DNA: TGTGCCAGCACCTCCCAACTACCTAGCACAGATACGCAGTATTTT
clone size: -
V gene: TRBV5-8
J gene: TRBJ2-3
D gene: -

CDR3 protein: CAWSVRVGMNTEAFF
CDR3 DNA: TGTGCCTGGAGTGTACGGGTCGGAATGAACACTGAAGCTTTCTTT
clone size: -
V gene: TRBV30
J gene: TRBJ1-1
D gene: -

CDR3 protein: CAIRGTSTDTQYF
CDR3 DNA: TGTGCCATCAGGGGGACTAGCACAGATACGCAGTATTTT
clone size: -
V gene: TRBV10-3
J gene: TRBJ2-3
D gene: -

CDR3 protein: CAISESGGKNIQYF
CDR3 DNA: TGTGCCATCAGTGAGTCAGGGGGCAAAAACATTCAGTACTTC
clone size: -
V gene: TRBV10-3
J gene: TRBJ2-4
D gene: -

CDR3 protein: CASRGPQTSDPQIYNEQFF
CDR3 DNA: TGTGCCAGCAGGGGACCCCAGACTAGCGACCCTCAGATTTACAATGAGCAGTTCTTC
clone size: -
V gene: TRBV7-2
J gene: TRBJ2-1
D gene: TRBD2

CDR3 protein: CASRGRTGDTIYF
CDR3 DNA: TGTGCCAGCAGGGGGCGAACTGGAGACACCATATATTTT
clone size: -
V gene: TRBV6-5
J gene: TRBJ1-3
D gene: -

CDR3 protein: CASSQDLGTGGEKLFF
CDR3 DNA: TGTGCCAGCAGCCAAGATCTTGGGACAGGGGGCGAAAAACTGTTTTTT
clone size: -
V gene: TRBV3-1/TRBV3-2
J gene: TRBJ1-4
D gene: TRBD1

CDR3 protein: CASGDRGNTEAFF
CDR3 DNA: TGTGCCAGTGGTGACAGGGGGAACACTGAAGCTTTCTTT
clone size: -
V gene: TRBV6-5
J gene: TRBJ1-1
D gene: TRBD1

CDR3 protein: CASSYGGARRDTQYF
CDR3 DNA: TGTGCCAGCAGTTATGGGGGGGCCAGGCGGGATACGCAGTATTTT
clone size: -
V gene: TRBV27
J gene: TRBJ2-3
D gene: -

CDR3 protein: CASSQDPLAGANYGYTF
CDR3 DNA: TGTGCCAGCAGCCAAGATCCCCTGGCAGGCGCTAACTATGGCTACACCTTC
clone size: -
V gene: TRBV3-1/TRBV3-2
J gene: TRBJ1-2
D gene: -

CDR3 protein: CASTKGGWGKNTDTQYF
CDR3 DNA: TGTGCCAGCACAAAAGGGGGCTGGGGGAAAAACACAGATACGCAGTATTTT
clone size: -
V gene: TRBV27
J gene: TRBJ2-3
D gene: TRBD1

CDR3 protein: CASSRWTSGSSYEQYF
CDR3 DNA: TGTGCCAGCAGCCGCTGGACTAGCGGGAGCTCCTACGAGCAGTACTTC
clone size: large
V gene: TRBV16
J gene: TRBJ2-7
D gene: TRBD2

CDR3 protein: CASSLQGYETQYF
CDR3 DNA: TGTGCCAGCAGCCTCCAGGGTTACGAGACCCAGTACTTC
clone size: -
V gene: TRBV6-5
J gene: TRBJ2-5
D gene: -

CDR3 protein: CASSLTGTVDSPLHF
CDR3 DNA: TGTGCCAGCAGTCTAACCGGGACAGTCGATTCACCCCTCCACTTT
clone size: -
V gene: TRBV6-5
J gene: TRBJ1-6
D gene: TRBD1

CDR3 protein: CASSASTGLHGYTF
CDR3 DNA: TGTGCCAGTAGTGCCTCAACAGGTTTACATGGCTACACCTTC
clone size: -
V gene: TRBV19
J gene: TRBJ1-2
D gene: -

CDR3 protein: CASSFRQGYEKLFF
CDR3 DNA: TGTGCCAGCAGTTTTCGGCAGGGGTACGAAAAACTGTTTTTT
clone size: -
V gene: TRBV28
J gene: TRBJ1-4
D gene: -

CDR3 protein: CASSRAAGEANTGELFF
CDR3 DNA: TGTGCCAGCAGTAGGGCCGCCGGGGAGGCTAACACCGGGGAGCTGTTTTTT
clone size: -
V gene: TRBV7-8
J gene: TRBJ2-2
D gene: -

CDR3 protein: CASSLIRDRTGTGTNEKLFF
CDR3 DNA: TGTGCCAGCAGTTTAATCCGAGATCGGACAGGGACTGGGACTAATGAAAAACTGTTTTTT
clone size: -
V gene: TRBV28
J gene: TRBJ1-4
D gene: TRBD1

CDR3 protein: CATREGRVHGYTF
CDR3 DNA: TGTGCCACACGGGAGGGCAGGGTACATGGCTACACCTTC
clone size: -
V gene: TRBV2
J gene: TRBJ1-2
D gene: -

CDR3 protein: CASSSDAGTRVFEQFF
CDR3 DNA: TGTGCCAGCAGCTCGGACGCCGGGACTAGGGTCTTTGAGCAGTTCTTC
clone size: -
V gene: TRBV11-2
J gene: TRBJ2-1
D gene: TRBD2

CDR3 protein: CASSHLGLAYEQYF
CDR3 DNA: TGTGCCAGCAGCCACCTAGGACTGGCCTACGAGCAGTACTTC
clone size: -
V gene: TRBV14
J gene: TRBJ2-7
D gene: -